This T cell receptor (beta chain) stems from a study of T cells expressing NK-cell markers (dated by TCRdb to the early 2020s). With respect to the entire study: Seven to nine donors provided sorted CD3+CD56+NKG2C+, CD3+CD56+NKG2C- and CD3+CD56-NKG2C+ T-cell subsets, whose TCR beta-chain repertoires were profiled. All eight donors whose samples were sequenced were randomly selected healthy volunteers, three of them men and five women. Among the eight sequenced donors, seven were HCMV-seropositive and one was HCMV-seronegative. Illumina HiSeq 2000/2500, MiSeq or NextSeq was used to sequence libraries as 2 x 150 bp reads.

In the case of this clonotype: The clone's antigen remains unknown.

On the study overall, not on this receptor specifically: Those dominant clonotypes were again the most abundant among CD3+CD56-NKG2C+ cells in several donors, at roughly 25-60.1%. Whether the expanded NKG2C-expressing T cell clones were specific for HCMV antigens was left unclear. In more than five donors, the dominant CD3+CD56+NKG2C+ clonotypes were found to rank among the top 10 CD8+ clonotypes and to make up about 1.0-7.5% of CD8+ T cells.

A commercial ELISA kit detecting HCMV-specific IgG in serum was used to determine HCMV serostatus. Peripheral blood mononuclear cells were isolated from blood by Ficoll density gradient centrifugation. TCRdb shows the sequencer as Illumina HiSeq 2000. 5'RACE template switching, by which a universal primer site and unique molecular identifiers were added, was used to make TCR beta cDNA libraries. Synthesis of cDNA was primed from the TCR beta constant segment and was followed by two consecutive PCR amplification steps. The study's own analysis went as follows. Reads were demultiplexed and grouped by UMI with MIGEC, and clonotypes were assembled and quantified with MiTCR. To exclude erroneous sequences, only TCR cDNA sequences supported by at least two reads were retained. The tcR package was used for downstream repertoire analysis, and clonotypes were matched between fractions using CDR3 nucleotide sequence together with V segment. VDJmatch was used to annotate antigen specificity against VDJdb, with one amino acid substitution in CDR3 allowed. TCRdb reprocessed the reads; each CDR3 protein sequence makes one entry, and DNA is unavailable. TCRdb, not the authors, supplied the V and J calls. The table for this sample shows roughly 450,000 distinct CDR3 sequences. The ten most abundant clones make up around 1.4% of the sample.

Per the germline V gene, SGHVS is the CDR1 and FNYEAQ is the CDR2. The CDR3 has 18 amino acids, counting the end cysteine and phenylalanine. The coding DNA is unavailable. The sample consisted of blood T cells: a sorted CD56 or NKG2C T cell subset, CD4+ or CD8+ T cells, or bulk PBMC T cells (not recorded which). The chain was built from TRBV7-6 and TRBJ2-3; lacking DNA, the TRBD2 call made by TCRdb goes unchecked. The origin of this receptor is a woman aged 50 to 60 in good health. Donor details come from another sample of the same person, matched by shared clones. For the CDR3, the sequence is CASSLALGSGMSTDTQYF. Here the CDR3 is joined to the reference TRBV7-6 and TRBJ2-3 genes, and the full variable domain is: GAGVSQSPRYKVTKRGQDVALRCDPISGHVSLYWYRQALGQGPEFLTYFNYEAQQDKSGLPNDRFSAERPEGSISTLTIQRTEQRDSAMYRCASSLALGSGMSTDTQYFGPGTRLTVL.